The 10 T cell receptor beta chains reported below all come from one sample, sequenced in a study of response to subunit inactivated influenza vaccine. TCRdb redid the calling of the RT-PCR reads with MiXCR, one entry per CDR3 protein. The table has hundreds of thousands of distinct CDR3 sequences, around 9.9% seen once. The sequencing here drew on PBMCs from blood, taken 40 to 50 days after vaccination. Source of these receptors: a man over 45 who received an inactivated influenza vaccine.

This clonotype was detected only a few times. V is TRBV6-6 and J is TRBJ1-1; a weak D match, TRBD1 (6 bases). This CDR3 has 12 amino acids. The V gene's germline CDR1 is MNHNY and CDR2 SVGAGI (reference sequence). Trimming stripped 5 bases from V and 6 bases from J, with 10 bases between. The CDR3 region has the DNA TGTGCCAGCAGTAAACAGGGCCCTGAAGCTTTCTTT. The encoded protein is CASSKQGPEAFF.

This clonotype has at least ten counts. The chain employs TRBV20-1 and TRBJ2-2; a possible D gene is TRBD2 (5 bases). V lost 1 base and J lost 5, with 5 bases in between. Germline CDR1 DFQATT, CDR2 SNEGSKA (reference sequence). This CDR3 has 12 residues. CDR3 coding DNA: TGCAGTGCTAGAGGAGGGACCGGGGAGCTGTTTTTT. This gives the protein CSARGGTGELFF.

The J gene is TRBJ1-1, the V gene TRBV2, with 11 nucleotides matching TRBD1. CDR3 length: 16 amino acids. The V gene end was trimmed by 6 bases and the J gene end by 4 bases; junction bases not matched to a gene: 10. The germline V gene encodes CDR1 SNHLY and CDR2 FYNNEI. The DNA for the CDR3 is TGTGCCAGCAGCGGACAGGGGGCCCTAGCAACCACTGAAGCTTTCTTT. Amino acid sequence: CASSGQGALATTEAFF.

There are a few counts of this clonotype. The CDR3 DNA sequence: TGCAGCGTTGGGGGACGGCCCTACGAGCAGTACTTC. Translated, it gives CSVGGRPYEQYF. The chain employs TRBV29-1 and TRBJ2-7; either TRBD1 or TRBD2 may fit D (5 bases each). Germline CDR1 and CDR2: SQVTM and ANQGSEA. The CDR3 loop spans 12 amino acids. The V gene lost 4 bases and the J gene lost 2 bases, with 9 bases spanning the gap.

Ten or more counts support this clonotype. The CDR3, as DNA: TGTGCCAGCAGGTTGGGGACGAACACTGAAGCTTTCTTT. As protein: CASRLGTNTEAFF. The gene calls are TRBV6-1 and TRBJ1-1; tentatively, D is TRBD1 (5 bases). V dropped 6 bases and J dropped 1 base, with 9 bases sitting between them. The CDR3 runs to 13 residues. In germline, CDR1 is MNHNS, CDR2 SASEGT.

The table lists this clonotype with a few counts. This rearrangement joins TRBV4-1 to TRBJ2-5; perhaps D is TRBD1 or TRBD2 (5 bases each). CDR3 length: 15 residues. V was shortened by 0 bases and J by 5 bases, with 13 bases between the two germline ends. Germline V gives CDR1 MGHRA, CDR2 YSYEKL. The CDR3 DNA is TGCGCCAGCAGCCAAGATCCAGGGAGAGTTGAGACCCAGTACTTC. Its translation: CASSQDPGRVETQYF.

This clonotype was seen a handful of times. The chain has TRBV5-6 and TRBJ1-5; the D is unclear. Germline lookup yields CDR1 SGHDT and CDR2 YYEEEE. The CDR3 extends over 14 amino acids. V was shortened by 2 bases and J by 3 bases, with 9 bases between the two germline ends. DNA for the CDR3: TGTGCCAGCAGCTTCGGCAGCCTCAATCAGCCCCAGCATTTT. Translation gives CASSFGSLNQPQHF.

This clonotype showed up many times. For the CDR3, the DNA is TGCAGTGCTAGAATGTGGCGGGAGCTCTCCTACGAGCAGTACTTC. Encoded protein: CSARMWRELSYEQYF. The rearrangement links TRBV20-1 to TRBJ2-7; 7 bases match TRBD2. CDR3 size: 15 residues. Germline V gene data show CDR1 as DFQATT and CDR2 as SNEGSKA (reference sequence). V lost 2 bases, J lost 0 bases, and 7 bases stayed unmatched.

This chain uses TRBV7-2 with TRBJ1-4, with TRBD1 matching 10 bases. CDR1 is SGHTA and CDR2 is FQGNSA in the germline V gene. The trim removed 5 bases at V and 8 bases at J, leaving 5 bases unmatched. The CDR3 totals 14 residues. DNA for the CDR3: TGTGCCAGCAGCCCGGGACAGGGGAGGGAAAAACTGTTTTTT. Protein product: CASSPGQGREKLFF.

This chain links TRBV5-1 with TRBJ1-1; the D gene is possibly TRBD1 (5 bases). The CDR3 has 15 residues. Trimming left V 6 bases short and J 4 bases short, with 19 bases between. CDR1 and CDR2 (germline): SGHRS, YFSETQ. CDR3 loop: CASTQGAGWATEAFF. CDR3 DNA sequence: TGCGCCAGCACCCAAGGGGCGGGCTGGGCCACTGAAGCTTTCTTT.